This T cell receptor beta chain was observed in a study of blood T cell repertoires in COVID-19. The wider study: Samples of COVID-19 (acute and convalescent) were obtained from the United States, Italy and Spain. PBMCs, B-cell-depleted T cells, or T cells were the source of the cDNA or gDNA that made up the material.

Exposed enrollees had met someone with a PCR-confirmed or clinician-diagnosed COVID-19 case at some point within the 2 weeks before study entry. Original processing methods: Amplification with reference gene primers provided the estimates of nucleated cell counts. Profiled with immunoSEQ multiplex PCR; TCRdb holds only in-frame clones, not every one. Clonal size and the V and J genes are those of that table, whereas D and trimming came from the DNA. Among hundreds of thousands of clones, about four fifths were seen once, and the ten largest hold around 4.6%. The V gene's germline CDR1 is LNHNV and CDR2 YYDKDF (reference sequence). This CDR3 is 14 amino acids long. Germline trimming cut 0 bases from V and 7 bases from J; bases unmatched to any gene: 5.

The specimen was PBMCs or T cells enriched from blood (not recorded which). The receptor was isolated from a woman aged 50 to 65 who had been exposed to COVID-19. This rearrangement joins TRBV15 to TRBJ2-7, with 8 bases aligning to TRBD1. CDR3 DNA: TGTGCCACCAGCAGAGACAGGGGGCGAAGTGAGCAGTACTTC. This encodes CATSRDRGRSEQYF. The variable domain in full, with the rest retrieved from reference TRBV15 and TRBJ2-7, is DAMVIQNPRYQVTQFGKPVTLSCSQTLNHNVMYWYQQKSSQAPKLLFHYYDKDFNNEADTPDNFQSRRPNTSFCFLDIRSPGLGDTAMYLCATSRDRGRSEQYFGPGTRLTVT.